The 15 T cell receptor beta chains below come from one sample, sequenced in a study of T cells in Graves' hyperthyroidism and ophthalmopathy. Using RNA transcripts as the source, TCR beta CDR3 regions were amplified. When the TCR CDR3 underwent first-round RT-PCR, the HTBI primer set was used. Each CDR3 protein is one row after TCRdb ran MiXCR on the multiplex PCR reads. The top ten hold 15% to 20% of the sample, which has 400,000 or so distinct CDR3 sequences, nearly 15% seen once. Sample: blood. The receptors here all came from a woman aged 60 to 75 with Graves' ophthalmopathy.

This clonotype was recorded at least ten times. The chain uses TRBV3-1 and TRBJ2-7; 14 bases map to TRBD2. CDR3 length equals 18 residues. J gave up 2 bases and V 0 bases, and 6 bases lay outside the gene matches. Per germline, CDR1 LGHDT and CDR2 YNNKEL (reference sequence). CDR3 DNA sequence: TGTGCCAGCAGCCAAGAGTGGAGACTAGCGGGAGGGCCCTACGAGCAGTACTTC. Encoded protein: CASSQEWRLAGGPYEQYF.

There are many counts of this clonotype. The rearrangement links TRBV20-1 to TRBJ2-7; 9 bases agree with TRBD2. The CDR3 totals 16 residues. Trimming took 0 bases from V and 5 from J; bases not matched to a gene: 11. Germline assignment: CDR1 DFQATT and CDR2 SNEGSKA (reference sequence). The CDR3 DNA reads as TGCAGTGCTAGAGAGGCTAGCGGGATCCGCCGGGACGAGCAGTACTTC. This sequence encodes CSAREASGIRRDEQYF.

Comment on this clonotype: This may come from a read error, since a much larger clone is one base off. The chain combines TRBV7-3 with TRBJ2-3; D might be TRBD2 (5 bases). The CDR3 contains 16 residues. The V gene's germline CDR1 is SGHTA and CDR2 FQGTGA. CDR3 nucleotide sequence: TGTGCCAGCAGCTTAACGTTTCCGGGAACCGGAGATACGCGGTATTTT. Encoded protein: CASSLTFPGTGDTRYF.

The rearrangement uses TRBV20-1 and TRBJ2-3; 7 bases line up with TRBD1. The CDR3 has 15 residues. Germline CDR1 DFQATT, CDR2 SNEGSKA (reference sequence). Unmatched junction bases numbered 10, after V lost 5 bases and J lost 2 bases. The CDR3 DNA reads TGCAGTGCTGTAAACAGGGGAGAGAACACAGATACGCAGTATTTT. It is translated as CSAVNRGENTDTQYF.

This clonotype came up many times. The genes are TRBV20-1 and TRBJ1-1; D is unresolved. CDR3 size: 14 residues. The germline V gene encodes CDR1 DFQATT and CDR2 SNEGSKA (reference sequence). V was trimmed by 0 bases and J by 1 base, leaving 9 bases between them. CDR3 sequence (DNA): TGCAGTGCTAGAGAAGACGGTAGGAACACTGAAGCTTTCTTT. It translates to CSAREDGRNTEAFF.

V gene TRBV9 combines with J gene TRBJ2-7; 14 nucleotides agree with TRBD2. Trimming at V came to 3 bases and at J to 6 bases, leaving 5 bases not matched to a gene. This CDR3 region has 15 residues. Looked up from germline, CDR1 is SGDLS and CDR2 is YYNGEE. The CDR3 DNA is TGTGCCAGCAGCGGGGGGGGACTAGCGGGAGTCGAGCAGTACTTC. As protein: CASSGGGLAGVEQYF.

To note about this clonotype: This may be a read error, as it is one base from a much larger clone. This chain links TRBV28 with TRBJ2-1; D gene unclear. The CDR3 length is 13 residues. Germline loops: CDR1 MDHEN, CDR2 SYDVKM. The DNA for the CDR3 is TGTGCCAGCATAACTCCCGGGTACAATGAGCAGCTCTTC. Translating gives CASITPGYNEQLF.

This clonotype came up a few times. The chain carries TRBV6-1 and TRBJ2-3; 10 bases are a match to TRBD2. The CDR3 loop spans 14 amino acids. With V trimmed by 6 bases and J by 4 bases, 4 bases remained unmatched. Germline V gene data show CDR1 as MNHNS and CDR2 as SASEGT. The DNA for the CDR3 is TGTGCCAGCAGACTAGCGGGAATTGCAGATACGCAGTATTTT. This translates into CASRLAGIADTQYF.

A few counts support this clonotype. The chain employs TRBV6-1 and TRBJ2-7; 9 positions match TRBD1. CDR3 length: 13 residues. Germline assignment: CDR1 MNHNS and CDR2 SASEGT. Trimming removed 6 bases from V and 5 bases from J; junction bases left unmatched: 5. In DNA, the CDR3 is TGTGCCAGCAGCCGGGACAGGGTGGACGAGCAGTACTTC. Amino acid sequence: CASSRDRVDEQYF.

A word on this clonotype: Germline is not matched at one junction end, which may reflect a read error. The V gene is TRBV6-1, the J gene TRBJ2-3; TRBD2 matches 12 bases. Germline V gene data show CDR1 as MNHNS and CDR2 as SASEGT. The length of the CDR3 is 15 residues. The CDR3 region is CASIELAGGGFGQYF. The CDR3 DNA sequence: TGTGCCAGCATTGAACTAGCGGGAGGAGGTTTTGGGCAGTATTTT.

This clonotype has more than one count but fewer than ten. V and J are TRBV29-1 and TRBJ1-1, with D uncertain. V shed 0 bases and J shed 2 bases, with 7 bases lying between them. CDR1 and CDR2 from the germline V gene are SQVTM and ANQGSEA. The CDR3 is 13 amino acids. CDR3 nucleotide sequence: TGCAGCGTTGAAGAAACAGCTAACACTGAAGCTTTCTTT. It codes for CSVEETANTEAFF.

The table lists this clonotype with many counts. The J gene is TRBJ2-2, the V gene TRBV4-1; a weak D match, TRBD1 (6 bases). CDR1 MGHRA and CDR2 YSYEKL come from the germline V gene. This CDR3 is 13 amino acids long. V gave up 6 bases and J gave up 5 bases, with 10 bases separating them. The CDR3 DNA follows: TGCGCCAGCAGTGTCGACAGGACCGGGGAGCTGTTTTTT. It encodes CASSVDRTGELFF.

V is TRBV24-1 and J is TRBJ2-3; D possibly corresponds to TRBD2 (6 bases). The CDR3 has 15 amino acids. Germline loops: CDR1 KGHDR, CDR2 SFDVKD. V was shortened by 10 bases and J by 4 bases, with 20 bases between the two germline ends. The chain's CDR3 is CATEDGGDGADTQYF. The CDR3 nucleotides read TGTGCCACAGAAGACGGGGGAGACGGGGCAGATACGCAGTATTTT.

A word on this clonotype: This CDR3 fails to terminate in the conserved phenylalanine or tryptophan, so it likely reflects a read error. V usage is TRBV5-1 and J usage is TRBJ1-4, with D possibly matching TRBD1 (6 bases). Germline CDR1 is SGHRS and CDR2 is YFSETQ. The CDR3 contains 13 residues. V was shortened by 7 bases and J by 6 bases, with 13 bases between the two germline ends. The CDR3 coding sequence is TGCGCCAGCGGGGGGGCGCCGCATGAAAAACTGTTTTCT. Translated: CASGGAPHEKLFS.

This clonotype was counted at least ten times. This sequence joins TRBV11-2 and TRBJ2-2; D unclear. The V end was cut by 2 bases, the J end by 3 bases, with 7 bases between. Looked up from germline, CDR1 is SGHAT and CDR2 is FQNNGV. CDR3 size: 14 residues. The CDR3 loop reads CASSLLGYTGELFF. The CDR3 coding sequence is TGTGCCAGCAGCTTATTAGGCTACACCGGGGAGCTGTTTTTT.